Sequencing of this TCR beta chain was carried out in a study of OX40 agonist ivuxolimab in advanced cancers. This CDR3 has 11 amino acids. V lost 4 bases to trimming and J lost 8 bases, with 11 bases between them. Germline loops: CDR1 DFQATT, CDR2 SNEGSKA (reference sequence). Sequencing was performed with immunoSEQ multiplex PCR; in TCRdb, only in-frame clones are kept and a portion is missing. The sample lists 55,000 to 70,000 clones, approximately 90% occurring once. Sequencing used CD4+ or CD8+ T cells sorted from blood, obtained in a trial of the OX40 agonist ivuxolimab. The chain joins TRBV20-1 to TRBJ1-1, with D maybe TRBD1 (5 bases). The sequence derives from an adult with an advanced solid tumor such as melanoma, head and neck, liver or kidney cancer. CDR3 loop: CSANYGGEAFF. DNA for the CDR3: TGCAGTGCTAACTATGGGGGGGAAGCTTTCTTT.